What follows are 24 T cell receptor beta chains derived from one specimen sequenced in a study of cytomegalovirus exposure and HLA in healthy donors. Assay used: immunoSEQ multiplex PCR; TCRdb lists only in-frame clones, some missing. Of under 400,000 clones listed, approximately 91% are singletons. The sequencing input was PBMCs. The receptors were gathered from a man in his thirties or forties in good health and CMV-seronegative.

The V gene is TRBV27, the J gene TRBJ1-1, with D possibly TRBD1 on 5 matching bases. This CDR3 has 15 residues. Trimming stripped 6 bases from V and 4 bases from J, with 18 bases between. The germline CDR1 and CDR2 sequences are MNHEY and SMNVEV (reference sequence). CDR3 loop: CASRPSGRAPTEAFF. CDR3 bases: TGTGCCAGCAGGCCTAGCGGCAGGGCTCCCACTGAAGCTTTCTTT.

The chain uses TRBV7-9 and TRBJ1-1, with D tentatively TRBD1 (6 bases). Trimming left V 6 bases short and J 2 bases short, with 13 bases between. CDR1 and CDR2 from the germline V gene are SEHNR and FQNEAQ (reference sequence). The CDR3 totals 14 residues. This CDR3 reads CASRVGGTNTEAFF. CDR3 DNA sequence: TGTGCCAGCAGGGTCGGGGGGACAAACACTGAAGCTTTCTTT.

The gene calls are TRBV6-5 and TRBJ2-4; 8 nucleotides align to TRBD2. This CDR3 is built from 15 residues. The ends lost 8 bases at V and 2 bases at J; junction bases unmatched: 8. From germline, CDR1 is MNHEY and CDR2 SVGAGI. The CDR3 protein is CASFRGGLTKNIQYF. The CDR3 DNA is TGTGCCAGCTTTCGGGGGGGGCTGACCAAAAACATTCAGTACTTC.

The chain has TRBV5-4 and TRBJ2-5; 13 nucleotides agree with TRBD2. The CDR3 consists of 15 residues. Germline loops: CDR1 SGHNT, CDR2 YYREEE (reference sequence). The trim removed 4 bases at V and 3 bases at J, leaving 3 bases unmatched. Written as DNA, the CDR3 is TGTGCCAGCAGCACTGGGACTAGCGGGAAAGAGACCCAGTACTTC. Protein sequence: CASSTGTSGKETQYF.

The chain uses TRBV5-5 and TRBJ2-7; D may be TRBD1 (6 bases). This CDR3 spans 13 amino acids. Germline V gives CDR1 SGHKS, CDR2 YYEKEE (reference sequence). V lost 2 bases and J 6 bases, leaving 12 bases between the germline ends. The CDR3 sequence: CASSFRGYSEQYF. CDR3 nucleotides: TGTGCCAGCAGCTTTAGGGGGTATTCCGAGCAGTACTTC. The full variable domain, its missing parts supplied by reference TRBV5-5 and TRBJ2-7, is DAGVTQSPTHLIKTRGQQVTLRCSPISGHKSVSWYQQVLGQGPQFIFQYYEKEERGRGNFPDRFSARQFPNYSSELNVNALLLGDSALYLCASSFRGYSEQYFGPGTRLTVT.

This chain uses TRBV4-1 with TRBJ1-1; D is undetermined. The CDR3 contains 15 residues. Between the trimmed V and J ends, which lost 0 bases and 1 base, there was a span of 9 bases. Germline values: CDR1 MGHRA, CDR2 YSYEKL. The CDR3: CASSQEPLRNTEAFF. The CDR3 DNA sequence: TGCGCCAGCAGCCAAGAACCTCTGAGGAACACTGAAGCTTTCTTT.

This rearrangement joins TRBV6-5 to TRBJ2-2; D possibly corresponds to TRBD2 (6 bases). Germline lookup yields CDR1 MNHEY and CDR2 SVGAGI. V gave up 4 bases and J gave up 5 bases, with 14 bases separating them. The CDR3 runs 15 residues. CDR3 in amino acids: CASSLRGFVTGELFF. The CDR3 nucleotides read TGTGCCAGCAGTTTACGGGGGTTCGTGACCGGGGAGCTGTTTTTT.

The V call is TRBV2, the J call TRBJ1-1, with D tentatively TRBD1 (5 bases). Between the trimmed V and J ends, which lost 4 bases and 2 bases, there was a span of 11 bases. This CDR3 has 14 residues. The germline CDR1 and CDR2 sequences are SNHLY and FYNNEI. The CDR3 nucleotides read TGTGCCAGCAGTGGGAGGGGATTTAACACTGAAGCTTTCTTT. Amino acid sequence: CASSGRGFNTEAFF.

This sequence joins TRBV7-9 and TRBJ1-2, with 8 bases identical to TRBD1. The J segment lost 12 bases and the V segment lost 3 bases, leaving 9 bases of the junction unmatched. Germline CDR1 is SEHNR and CDR2 is FQNEAQ (reference sequence). This CDR3 comprises 13 residues. The CDR3 nucleotides read TGTGCCAGCAGCTTGGGACAGGTTAGGGGTCACACCTTC. It is translated as CASSLGQVRGHTF.

The rearrangement joins TRBV5-6 to TRBJ2-7, with 9 bases matching TRBD1. The CDR3 contains 15 residues. V dropped 3 bases and J dropped 2; count of bases not matched to a gene: 6. Germline CDR1 is SGHDT and CDR2 is YYEEEE. The CDR3 reads CASSYRGRGTYEQYF. In nucleotides, the CDR3 is TGTGCCAGCAGCTACAGGGGGCGAGGCACCTACGAGCAGTACTTC.

The V gene is TRBV27, the J gene TRBJ1-5, with D perhaps TRBD1 (6 bases). The germline gives CDR1 MNHEY, CDR2 SMNVEV (reference sequence). V shed 2 bases and J shed 1 base, with 9 bases lying between them. The CDR3 is made up of 15 amino acids. As DNA, the CDR3 is TGTGCCAGCAGTTTAGCGGGGGCGAGCAATCAGCCCCAGCATTTT. As protein: CASSLAGASNQPQHF.

The gene calls are TRBV9 and TRBJ1-1; 11 bases map to TRBD1. This CDR3 has 16 residues. Germline assignment: CDR1 SGDLS and CDR2 YYNGEE. V lost 1 base and J lost 4; bases outside the gene matches: 6. Here the CDR3 reads CASSVFGTGGITEAFF. The CDR3 nucleotides read TGTGCCAGCAGCGTATTTGGGACAGGGGGTATCACTGAAGCTTTCTTT.

The chain recombines TRBV14 with TRBJ1-3; D gene ambiguous. V gave up 4 bases and J gave up 0 bases, with 10 bases separating them. Germline CDR1 reads SGHDN; CDR2 reads FVKESK. This CDR3 spans 15 amino acids. The CDR3 spells CASSREKPSGNTIYF. CDR3 bases: TGTGCCAGCAGCCGCGAGAAACCCTCTGGAAACACCATATATTTT.

This clone was picked up one time. J is TRBJ1-6 and V is TRBV12-5; TRBD1 matches at 7 bases. The trim removed 6 bases at V and 7 bases at J, leaving 9 bases unmatched. There are 15 residues in the CDR3. Per germline, CDR1 LGHNT and CDR2 FRNRAP. The CDR3 region is CASGGQSISNSPLHF. The CDR3 nucleotides read TGTGCTAGTGGGGGACAGTCGATATCGAATTCACCCCTCCACTTT. Full variable domain (missing parts from reference TRBV12-5 and TRBJ1-6): DARVTQTPRHKVTEMGQEVTMRCQPILGHNTVFWYRQTMMQGLELLAYFRNRAPLDDSGMPKDRFSAEMPDATLATLKIQPSEPRDSAVYFCASGGQSISNSPLHFGNGTRLTVT.

The V gene is TRBV6-5, the J gene TRBJ2-7; 9 bases match TRBD1. CDR3 length: 14 residues. J was trimmed by 5 bases and V by 2 bases; bases with no gene match: 4. CDR1 MNHEY and CDR2 SVGAGI come from the germline V gene. The CDR3 DNA follows: TGTGCCAGCAGTTACAGGGGACAGGGTGACGAGCAGTACTTC. It translates to CASSYRGQGDEQYF.

The V and J genes are TRBV27 and TRBJ1-2, with 8 bases lining up with TRBD1. Germline V CDR1 and CDR2: MNHEY, SMNVEV (reference sequence). The CDR3 runs 13 residues. The V and J ends lost 3 bases and 10 bases, in that order; junction bases with no gene match: 7. In DNA, the CDR3 is TGTGCCAGCAGTTTTGCAGGGGGCAAAGTCTACACCTTC. Its protein is CASSFAGGKVYTF.

The CDR3 DNA reads as TGTGCCAGCAGTTACTCGCCCAGCTATAATTCACCCCTCCACTTT. This sequence encodes CASSYSPSYNSPLHF. The chain employs TRBV6-5 and TRBJ1-6, with D unclear. V was clipped by 0 bases and J by 3 bases, with 6 bases between them. The germline V gene has CDR1 MNHEY and CDR2 SVGAGI. The length of the CDR3 is 15 residues.

The chain is built from TRBV27 and TRBJ2-3; 8 bases agree with TRBD1. The CDR3 is 18 amino acids. In germline, CDR1 is MNHEY, CDR2 SMNVEV (reference sequence). V shed 2 bases, J shed 0 bases, and the junction held 10 bases outside the gene matches. CDR3 coding DNA: TGTGCCAGCAGTTTAGGAGGGGACAGGCGCACTAGCACAGATACGCAGTATTTT. This gives the protein CASSLGGDRRTSTDTQYF.

The chain has TRBV19 and TRBJ2-3; 9 nucleotides match TRBD1. Germline trimming cut 5 bases from V and 0 bases from J; bases unmatched to any gene: 12. The CDR3 is 18 residues long. The germline V gene encodes CDR1 LNHDA and CDR2 SQIVND (reference sequence). The CDR3 loop reads CASSLWGQGLSSTDTQYF. In nucleotides, the CDR3 is TGTGCCAGTAGTTTGTGGGGACAGGGACTTTCTAGCACAGATACGCAGTATTTT.

The gene calls are TRBV9 and TRBJ1-1; 7 bases fit TRBD1. The CDR3 runs to 14 residues. V shed 3 bases and J 2 bases; nucleotides not matched to a gene: 4. Germline V gene lookup returns CDR1 SGDLS and CDR2 YYNGEE. The CDR3 DNA follows: TGTGCCAGCAGCGGCCGGACAGGAAACACTGAAGCTTTCTTT. Protein sequence: CASSGRTGNTEAFF.

This chain joins TRBV4-1 and TRBJ2-5; D is perhaps TRBD2 (6 bases). Trimming stripped 3 bases from V and 2 bases from J, with 16 bases between. CDR1 and CDR2 (germline): MGHRA, YSYEKL. The CDR3 is 16 amino acids. Here the CDR3 DNA reads TGCGCCAGCAGCCACCTGCTGGCGGGGAGACAAGAGACCCAGTACTTC. It is translated as CASSHLLAGRQETQYF.

This chain uses TRBV6-5 with TRBJ1-3; D uncertain. In germline, CDR1 is MNHEY, CDR2 SVGAGI. The CDR3 covers 14 residues. The germline V and J ends were trimmed by 6 bases and 0 bases, with 9 bases remaining between them. CDR3 loop: CASRADYSGNTIYF. DNA of the CDR3: TGTGCCAGCAGGGCGGATTACTCTGGAAACACCATATATTTT.

This chain uses TRBV27 with TRBJ2-5, with D possibly TRBD2 on 5 matching bases. From germline, CDR1 is MNHEY and CDR2 SMNVEV (reference sequence). This CDR3 has 13 residues. V lost 6 bases and J 2 bases, leaving 10 bases between the germline ends. CDR3 DNA sequence: TGTGCCAGCAGCGGCAGACTACAAGAGACCCAGTACTTC. Its protein product is CASSGRLQETQYF.

The chain recombines TRBV5-1 with TRBJ1-6; 8 bases align to TRBD1. V was pared by 3 bases and J by 2 bases, with 4 bases of the junction left unmatched. CDR1 is SGHRS, CDR2 YFSETQ, per germline. CDR3 length: 16 residues. The DNA of the CDR3 is TGCGCCAGCAGCTCTACGACAGGGGCCTATAATTCACCCCTCCACTTT. Its translation is CASSSTTGAYNSPLHF.